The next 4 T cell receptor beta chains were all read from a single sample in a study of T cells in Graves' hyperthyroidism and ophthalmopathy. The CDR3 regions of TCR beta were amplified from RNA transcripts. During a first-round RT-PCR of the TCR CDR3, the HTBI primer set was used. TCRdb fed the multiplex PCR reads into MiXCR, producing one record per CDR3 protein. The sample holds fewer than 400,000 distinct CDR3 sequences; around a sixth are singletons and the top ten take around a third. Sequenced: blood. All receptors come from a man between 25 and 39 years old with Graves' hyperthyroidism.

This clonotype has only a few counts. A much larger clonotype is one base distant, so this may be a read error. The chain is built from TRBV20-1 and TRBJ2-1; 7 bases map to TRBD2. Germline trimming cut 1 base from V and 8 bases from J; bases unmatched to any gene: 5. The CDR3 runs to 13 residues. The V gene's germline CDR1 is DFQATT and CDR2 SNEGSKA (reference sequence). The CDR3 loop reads CSARGGGNDEQFF. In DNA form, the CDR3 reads TGCAGTGCTAGAGGGGGAGGGAACGATGAGCAGTTCTTC.

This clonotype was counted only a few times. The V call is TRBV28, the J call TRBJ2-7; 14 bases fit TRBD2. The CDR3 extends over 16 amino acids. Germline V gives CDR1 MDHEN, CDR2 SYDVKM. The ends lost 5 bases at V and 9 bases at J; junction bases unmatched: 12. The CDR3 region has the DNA TGTGCCAGCAGTCCTCAGGGACTAGCGGGGGTGGGCGGGCAGTACTTC. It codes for CASSPQGLAGVGGQYF. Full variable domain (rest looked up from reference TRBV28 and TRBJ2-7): DVKVTQSSRYLVKRTGEKVFLECVQDMDHENMFWYRQDPGLGLRLIYFSYDVKMKEKGDIPEGYSVSREKKERFSLILESASTNQTSMYLCASSPQGLAGVGGQYFGPGTRLTVT.

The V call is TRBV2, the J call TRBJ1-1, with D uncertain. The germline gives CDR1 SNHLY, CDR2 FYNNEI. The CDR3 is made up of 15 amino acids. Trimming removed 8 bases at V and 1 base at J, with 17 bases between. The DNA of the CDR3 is TGTGCCAGCCGCATTGGCGGTCACCAGAACACTGAAGCTTTCTTT. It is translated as CASRIGGHQNTEAFF.

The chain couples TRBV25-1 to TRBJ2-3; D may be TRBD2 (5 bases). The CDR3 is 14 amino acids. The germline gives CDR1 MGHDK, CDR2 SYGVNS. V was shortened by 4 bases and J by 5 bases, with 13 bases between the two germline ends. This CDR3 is CASSGRGSLDTQYF. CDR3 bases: TGTGCCAGCAGTGGTCGGGGATCTTTAGATACGCAGTATTTT.